This TCR beta chain was found in a study of shared clonotypes between healthy human individuals. In the study overall: The donor group consisted of two women and a few men, aged 18 to 49.

Only a few counts were recorded for this clone. A read error may explain this, as a much larger clone is one base away. Sequencing used immunoSEQ multiplex PCR; TCRdb keeps in-frame clones, though not all of them. The table shows around 1,000,000 clones, with 60% to 85% occurring only once. The CDR3 runs to 16 residues. The trim removed 4 bases at V and 1 base at J, leaving 3 bases unmatched. Germline CDR1 and CDR2: SGHNT and YYREEE (reference sequence). The specimen was memory CD4+ T cells from PBMCs. Regarding subset: CD45RA-negative fraction. The V gene is TRBV5-4, the J gene TRBJ2-2; 11 bases agree with TRBD2. This TCR came from a young man in good health. Some clones in this sample may be carry-over from other donors' samples. The CDR3 DNA is TGTGCCAGCAGCCCCCTAGCGGGAGGGAACACCGGGGAGCTGTTTTTT. Its protein is CASSPLAGGNTGELFF.